This T cell receptor beta chain was retrieved from a study of TIL therapy for anti-PD-1-resistant metastatic lung cancer. The junction had 13 bases not matched to a gene; V was cut back by 5 bases and J by 6 bases. This CDR3 contains 15 residues. The germline gives CDR1 KGHSH, CDR2 LQKENI. Sample time point: pre-treatment sample, taken before nivolumab and TIL therapy. Sequencing used immunoSEQ v3. Sequencing used immunoSEQ multiplex PCR; TCRdb keeps in-frame clones, though not all of them. The sample lists tens of thousands of clones, less than 80% occurring once. This receptor was identified in a man aged 65 to 85 with non-small cell lung cancer. Source: blood, taken at baseline. V gene TRBV18 combines with J gene TRBJ2-7; 7 nucleotides align to TRBD1. The CDR3 loop reads CASSASTGVIGEQYF. The CDR3 DNA is TGTGCCAGCTCAGCGTCAACAGGGGTTATTGGCGAGCAGTACTTC.